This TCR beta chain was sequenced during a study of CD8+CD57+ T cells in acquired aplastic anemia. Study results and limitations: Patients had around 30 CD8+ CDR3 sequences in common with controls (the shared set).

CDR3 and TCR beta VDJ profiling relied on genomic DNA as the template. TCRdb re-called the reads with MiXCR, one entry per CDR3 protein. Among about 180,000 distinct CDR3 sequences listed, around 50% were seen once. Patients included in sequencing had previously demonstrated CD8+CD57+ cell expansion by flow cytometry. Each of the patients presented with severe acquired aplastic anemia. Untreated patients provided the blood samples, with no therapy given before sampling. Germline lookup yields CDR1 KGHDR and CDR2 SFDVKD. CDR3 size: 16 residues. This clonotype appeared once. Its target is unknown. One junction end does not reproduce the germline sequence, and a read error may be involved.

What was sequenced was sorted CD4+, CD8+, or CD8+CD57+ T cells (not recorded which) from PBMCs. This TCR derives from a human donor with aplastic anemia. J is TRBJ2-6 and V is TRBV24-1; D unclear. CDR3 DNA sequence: TGTGCCATCAGTGACCGATGGTCAACTGGGGCCAACGTCCTGACTTTC. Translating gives CAISDRWSTGANVLTF.